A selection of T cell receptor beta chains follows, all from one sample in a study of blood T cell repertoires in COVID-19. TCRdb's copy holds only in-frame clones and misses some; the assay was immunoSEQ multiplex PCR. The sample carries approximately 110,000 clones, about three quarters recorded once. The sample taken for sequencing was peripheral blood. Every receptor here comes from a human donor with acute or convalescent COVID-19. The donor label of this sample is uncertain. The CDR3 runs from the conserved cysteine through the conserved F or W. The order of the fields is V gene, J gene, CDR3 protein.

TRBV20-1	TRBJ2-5	CSASSGVETQYF
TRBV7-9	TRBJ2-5	CASRRDSQETQYF
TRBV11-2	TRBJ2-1	CASSLEERNEQFF
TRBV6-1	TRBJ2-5	CASSERATSVTETQYF
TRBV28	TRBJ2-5	CASNLRVVGAQTQYF
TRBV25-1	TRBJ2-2	CASRGQGIGELFF
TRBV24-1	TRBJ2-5	CATSDPPGQTPGPQYF
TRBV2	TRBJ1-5	CASSDEGLSNQPQHF
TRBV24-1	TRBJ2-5	CATSEAGRGTQYF
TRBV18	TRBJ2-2	CASSPPGGTSTGELFF
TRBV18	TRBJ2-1	CASSPGTSEQFF
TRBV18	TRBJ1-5	CASSPSQGGEPQHF
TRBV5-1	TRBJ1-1	CASSYRKNTEAFF
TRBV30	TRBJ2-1	CAWSPRKGAHNEQFF
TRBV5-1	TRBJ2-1	CASSFDRGSYNEQFF
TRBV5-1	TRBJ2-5	CASSNLETQYF
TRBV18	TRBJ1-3	CASSPGSGTGVGNTIYF
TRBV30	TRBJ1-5	CAWSRQGSNQPQHF
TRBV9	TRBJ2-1	CASSVEGANYNEQFF
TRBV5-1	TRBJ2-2	CASSSPQGANTGELFF
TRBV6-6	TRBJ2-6	CASSEMAGANVLTF
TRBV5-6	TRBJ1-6	CASSPGTENSPLHF
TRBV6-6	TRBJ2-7	CASSYPGQATYEQYF
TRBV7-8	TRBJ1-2	CASSLVPGGYGYTF